This T cell receptor (beta chain) was found in a study of PD-1 blockade in classical Hodgkin lymphoma. Clones were sequenced by immunoSEQ multiplex PCR, and TCRdb holds only the in-frame ones, with some missing. In the table there are about 25,000 clones, 75% to 90% of which are singletons. There are a few counts of this clone. Its specificity is unknown. Study-level findings and limits: Nivolumab initiated under 1 year post-ASCT led to patient exclusion.

Germline CDR1 is SQVTM and CDR2 is ANQGSEA. The V end lost 1 base, the J end lost 1 base, and 4 bases lay between the germline ends. CDR3 size: 12 residues. Time point given: cycle 4 day 1 (C4D1), after six to seven weeks of nivolumab. Each patient relapsed following autologous stem cell transplantation, and prior brentuximab vedotin exposure differed. Thawed PBMCs yielded CD4+ T cells through magnetic negative selection. The TCR comes from a human donor with classical Hodgkin lymphoma. The specimen was CD4+ T cells from blood, collected before the fourth cycle of nivolumab. This chain links TRBV29-1 with TRBJ1-2; no firm D call. The CDR3 here is CSVEGVNYGYTF. In DNA, the CDR3 is TGCAGCGTTGAAGGGGTTAACTATGGCTACACCTTC.